This T cell receptor beta chain was sequenced for a study of PD-1 blockade in mismatch repair-deficient tumors. In the study overall: Enrolled about 2012-2016, patients had progressing, pretreated mismatch repair-deficient cancers of about a dozen types.

The TCR-sequenced patients were three responders to pembrolizumab. TCRdb's table, derived via immunoSEQ multiplex PCR, lists solely in-frame clones and lacks some. The table has some 120,000 clones, approximately 90% seen once. Findings and limits, study-wide: Tumor-resident clones, often undetectable pretreatment in blood, expanded then contracted after pembrolizumab.

In regard to this clone: Its antigen is not known.

The germline V and J ends were trimmed by 3 bases and 2 bases, with 5 bases remaining between them. In germline, CDR1 is MNHEY, CDR2 SMNVEV (reference sequence). The CDR3 loop spans 13 amino acids. The receptor was derived from an adult with mismatch repair-deficient cancer. Specimen: peripheral blood, collected 44 weeks after starting pembrolizumab. The chain carries TRBV27 and TRBJ1-5; D ambiguous. As DNA, the CDR3 is TGTGCCAGCAGTTTCGTAGGCAATCAGCCCCAGCATTTT. Protein sequence: CASSFVGNQPQHF.